What follows describes a single T cell receptor (beta chain). The antigen is unknown. TCRdb re-analyzed the 5' RACE reads; it lists each CDR3 protein once, without DNA. Its clone listing holds over 200,000 distinct CDR3 sequences. CDR3 size: 16 residues. Germline V gene sequence: CDR1 KGHSH, CDR2 LQKENI. This sample was taken from a study of monozygotic twins with inflammatory bowel disease. Study observations and caveats: Comparison of concordant versus discordant twins revealed no difference in repertoire similarity, possibly due to limited power. Researchers report that IBD patients shared fewer clonotypes with others than healthy twins, especially amid disease activity.

Sequencing was done on a sample of blood. The chain couples TRBV18 to TRBJ2-7; TCRdb indicates TRBD2, and absent DNA this call remains unverified. This sequence was found in a human donor with ulcerative colitis or Crohn's disease, or a healthy co-twin of an affected twin (not recorded which). The CDR3 here is CASSQLGRGGDYEQYF.